This T cell receptor beta chain is from a study of shared clonotypes between healthy human individuals. Germline values: CDR1 MDHEN, CDR2 SYDVKM. The CDR3 sequence is 19 residues long. V was trimmed by 5 bases and J by 0 bases, leaving 20 bases between them. Whole-study findings and limits: On the whole, naive subsets had larger estimated richness than memory subsets had.

Remarks on this clone: Its antigen is unknown.

Per sorted-subset replicate PCR, input was roughly 200 ng DNA, representing some 30,000 T cell genomes. The assay was immunoSEQ multiplex PCR, and TCRdb's table has in-frame clones only and misses some. Here the sample spans about 1.1 million clones, about 84% being singletons. This clonotype was obtained from a man aged 18 to 29 in good health. Some clones in this sample may be carry-over from other donors' samples. Sequencing input: memory CD4+ T cells from PBMCs. Indicated subset: CD45RA-negative fraction. The chain recombines TRBV28 with TRBJ2-6, with D possibly matching TRBD2 (5 bases). DNA of the CDR3: TGTGCCAGCAGTACTGCCCCGACGTGGGAGAGCTCTGGGGCCAACGTCCTGACTTTC. It translates to CASSTAPTWESSGANVLTF.